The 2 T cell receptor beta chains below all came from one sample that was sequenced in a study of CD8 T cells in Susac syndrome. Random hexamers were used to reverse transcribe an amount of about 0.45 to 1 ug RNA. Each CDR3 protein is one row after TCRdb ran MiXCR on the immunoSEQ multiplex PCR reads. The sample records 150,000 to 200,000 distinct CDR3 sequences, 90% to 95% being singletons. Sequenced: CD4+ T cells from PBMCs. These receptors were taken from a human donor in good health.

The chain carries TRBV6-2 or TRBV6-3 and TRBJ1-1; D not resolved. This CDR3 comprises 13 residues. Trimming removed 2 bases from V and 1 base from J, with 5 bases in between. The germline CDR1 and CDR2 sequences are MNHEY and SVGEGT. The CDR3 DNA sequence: TGTGCCAGCAGTTACCCCGCGAACACTGAAGCTTTCTTT. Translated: CASSYPANTEAFF.

CDR3 amino acids: CASSYAESYGYTF. The CDR3 DNA follows: TGTGCCAGCAGTTACGCGGAATCCTATGGCTACACCTTC. This chain joins TRBV6-5 and TRBJ1-2; D call uncertain. The germline V and J ends were trimmed by 2 bases and 4 bases, with 8 bases remaining between them. The CDR3 extends over 13 amino acids. Germline-derived CDR1 and CDR2 are MNHEY and SVGAGI.